Each of the 18 T cell receptor beta chains below was sequenced from the same sample in a study of T cell responses to AZD1222 COVID-19 vaccine. The protocol was immunoSEQ multiplex PCR, while the TCRdb copy is restricted to in-frame clones and leaves out a portion. The table records roughly 98,000 clones, about nine tenths of them present only once. The input for sequencing was peripheral blood, taken 28 days after the second AZD1222 dose. Source of these receptors: an adult who received the AZD1222 COVID-19 vaccine.

The V gene is TRBV10-1, the J gene TRBJ2-1; 10 bases are shared with TRBD2. The CDR3 loop spans 15 amino acids. Per the germline V gene, CDR1 is WNHNN and CDR2 is SYGVQD (reference sequence). With V trimmed by 3 bases and J by 7 bases, 6 bases remained unmatched. The CDR3 bases are TGCGCCAGCAGTGATCCTAGCGGGAGAGGAAATGAGCAGTTCTTC. It codes for CASSDPSGRGNEQFF.

J is TRBJ2-1 and V is TRBV19; possibly TRBD1 or TRBD2 for D (6 bases each). This CDR3 contains 17 residues. Germline CDR1 and CDR2: LNHDA and SQIVND (reference sequence). Trimming took off 7 bases at V and 2 bases at J, with 21 bases between the two ends. CDR3 sequence: CASKGAYSGAAYNEQFF. DNA for the CDR3: TGTGCCAGTAAAGGGGCCTACTCGGGGGCTGCCTACAATGAGCAGTTCTTC.

CDR3 loop: CASSVTLSHYEQYF. In DNA, the CDR3 is TGTGCCAGCAGTGTAACTTTATCTCACTACGAGCAGTACTTC. This chain links TRBV28 with TRBJ2-7; no firm D call. V lost 5 bases to trimming and J lost 3 bases, with 14 bases between them. The CDR3 runs to 14 residues. CDR1 is MDHEN, CDR2 SYDVKM, per germline.

V is TRBV10-1 and J is TRBJ2-5; no firm D call. Per the germline V gene, CDR1 is WNHNN and CDR2 is SYGVQD (reference sequence). The CDR3 extends over 14 amino acids. The V gene lost 0 bases and the J gene lost 5 bases, with 10 bases spanning the gap. The CDR3 DNA reads as TGCGCCAGCAGTGAGTCCGGACGACCGGAGACCCAGTACTTC. This encodes CASSESGRPETQYF.

This clone has a single count. The chain employs TRBV10-1 and TRBJ1-1, with D maybe TRBD1 (5 bases). CDR1 is WNHNN and CDR2 is SYGVQD in the germline V gene (reference sequence). V was cut by 2 bases and J by 1 base, with 14 bases left in between. The CDR3 is 16 amino acids. The DNA for the CDR3 is TGCGCCAGCAGTGAGAGACAGCTCGCAAAGAACACTGAAGCTTTCTTT. It yields the protein CASSERQLAKNTEAFF.

Notes on this clone: The conserved phenylalanine or tryptophan is not found at the CDR3 terminus, so this likely reflects a read error. It is unclear where the CDR3 begins or ends on the DNA, so no DNA is shown, and the CDR3 is as TCRdb lists it. J is TRBJ1-4 and V is TRBV27. Germline V gene sequence: CDR1 MNHEY, CDR2 SMNVEV (reference sequence). The CDR3 length equals 11 residues, ends included. The CDR3 protein is CASSSPGPAGG.

J is TRBJ2-3 and V is TRBV9, with a tentative D call TRBD2 (6 bases). V dropped 4 bases and J dropped 1 base, with 25 bases sitting between them. Germline V CDR1 and CDR2: SGDLS, YYNGEE. CDR3 length: 19 amino acids. The CDR3 DNA reads TGTGCCAGCAGCCCCCGGGATACAGCGGGTGACGGGGGCACAGATACGCAGTATTTT. Residues: CASSPRDTAGDGGTDTQYF.

V usage is TRBV7-9 and J usage is TRBJ2-7, with 7 bases fitting TRBD1. The V segment lost 3 bases and the J segment 2 bases; nucleotides outside the gene matches: 4. Germline values: CDR1 SEHNR, CDR2 FQNEAQ (reference sequence). CDR3 length: 14 amino acids. The CDR3 loop reads CASSFVQGAYEQYF. In DNA form, the CDR3 reads TGTGCCAGCAGCTTTGTCCAGGGGGCCTACGAGCAGTACTTC.

The rearrangement uses TRBV18 and TRBJ2-6; tentatively, D is TRBD1 (5 bases). Germline V gene data show CDR1 as KGHSH and CDR2 as LQKENI. This CDR3 is 15 amino acids long. Trimming took off 3 bases at V and 2 bases at J, with 8 bases between the two ends. CDR3 loop: CASSPQGTGANVLTF. DNA for the CDR3: TGTGCCAGCTCACCGCAGGGAACTGGGGCCAACGTCCTGACTTTC.

This chain joins TRBV5-1 and TRBJ2-1; D is perhaps TRBD1 (6 bases). V was trimmed by 8 bases and J by 2 bases, leaving 14 bases between them. The CDR3 has 14 residues. The germline gives CDR1 SGHRS, CDR2 YFSETQ. The CDR3 reads CASNPRDTYNEQFF. In DNA form, the CDR3 reads TGCGCCAGTAATCCCCGGGACACCTACAATGAGCAGTTCTTC.

The chain recombines TRBV11-2 with TRBJ2-5; 10 bases fit TRBD2. Trimming cost V 4 bases and J 6 bases; bases outside gene matches: 5. The CDR3 spans 14 residues. Looked up from germline, CDR1 is SGHAT and CDR2 is FQNNGV. The CDR3 DNA reads TGTGCCAGCAGCTCGAGCGGGAGGGGGCAGACCCAGTACTTC. Amino acids: CASSSSGRGQTQYF. The full variable domain, rest sourced from reference TRBV11-2 and TRBJ2-5, is EAGVAQSPRYKIIEKRQSVAFWCNPISGHATLYWYQQILGQGPKLLIQFQNNGVVDDSQLPKDRFSAERLKGVDSTLKIQPAKLEDSAVYLCASSSSGRGQTQYFGPGTRLLVL.

The sample holds one count of this clone. The rearrangement links TRBV5-4 to TRBJ2-6, with D perhaps matching TRBD1 (5 bases). The V and J ends lost 0 bases and 3 bases respectively, with 10 bases between them. CDR3 length: 16 residues. Germline lookup yields CDR1 SGHNT and CDR2 YYREEE (reference sequence). The CDR3: CASSLVGRVGANVLTF. The DNA of the CDR3 is TGTGCCAGCAGCTTGGTAGGCAGGGTTGGGGCCAACGTCCTGACTTTC.

This clone was detected only a few times. This chain uses TRBV7-9 with TRBJ2-2, with TRBD1 as a possible D gene (6 bases). This CDR3 spans 13 amino acids. Germline V gene data show CDR1 as SEHNR and CDR2 as FQNEAQ (reference sequence). The ends were cut back, 4 bases at V and 5 bases at J, with 8 bases in the middle. CDR3 protein: CASSSQGTGELFF. The CDR3 DNA is TGTGCCAGCAGCTCACAGGGAACCGGGGAGCTGTTTTTT.

The chain uses TRBV7-9 and TRBJ2-3; no clear D. The CDR3 is made up of 12 amino acids. CDR1 is SEHNR, CDR2 FQNEAQ, per germline (reference sequence). Trimming took off 7 bases at V and 6 bases at J, with 11 bases between the two ends. The CDR3: CASTLMGDTQYF. The CDR3 region has the DNA TGTGCCAGCACCCTGATGGGGGATACGCAGTATTTT.

The chain combines TRBV11-3 with TRBJ2-1; 11 nucleotides align to TRBD2. V lost 5 bases and J lost 9; bases outside the gene matches: 6. The CDR3 totals 14 residues. Germline V lookup: CDR1 SGHNT, CDR2 YENEEA. The CDR3 region has the DNA TGTGCCAGCAGCAGACTAGCGGGATACGGTGAGCAGTTCTTC. It translates to CASSRLAGYGEQFF. Full variable domain (remainder filled in from reference TRBV11-3 and TRBJ2-1): EAGVVQSPRYKIIEKKQPVAFWCNPISGHNTLYWYLQNLGQGPELLIRYENEEAVDDSQLPKDRFSAERLKGVDSTLKIQPAELGDSAVYLCASSRLAGYGEQFFGPGTRLTVL.

In its sample, this clone was seen many times. The genes are TRBV7-2 and TRBJ2-7; 14 bases agree with TRBD2. With 2 bases clipped from V and 0 bases from J, the junction kept 6 bases outside the gene matches. CDR3 length: 18 amino acids. The V gene's germline CDR1 is SGHTA and CDR2 FQGNSA. The CDR3 protein is CASSLRLGTSGSSYEQYF. CDR3 in DNA: TGTGCCAGCAGCTTACGATTAGGGACTAGCGGGAGCTCCTACGAGCAGTACTTC.

J is TRBJ2-3 and V is TRBV5-8; 7 positions agree with TRBD2. J gave up 0 bases and V 4 bases, and 8 bases lay outside the gene matches. The CDR3 extends over 16 amino acids. Germline CDR1 reads SGHTS; CDR2 reads YDEGEE. The chain's CDR3 is CASSTRFSGSTDTQYF. The CDR3 nucleotides read TGTGCCAGCAGCACCCGGTTTAGCGGGAGCACAGATACGCAGTATTTT.

Of note for this clone: An end of the junction differs from the germline gene, which may be a read error. This rearrangement joins TRBV6-5 to TRBJ2-7, with a weak D call TRBD1 (6 bases). Germline V gives CDR1 MNHEY, CDR2 SVGAGI. The CDR3 has 14 amino acids. The CDR3 sequence is CASTYRRGIHEQYF. The CDR3 nucleotides read TGTGCCAGCACTTACCGAAGGGGGATCCACGAGCAGTACTTC.